The T cell receptor beta chain described here comes from a study of naive and memory T cell subsets. An equimolar mix of two oligonucleotides served as the beta constant-region primer for TRBC1 and TRBC2. Nested alpha and beta constant-region primers with the SP2 primer drove four PCR rounds on ligated cDNA. An oligonucleotide with the SP2 primer and a 12-nucleotide UMI was ligated to the cDNA 3' end. TCRdb recomputed calls from the UMI-ligation and nested PCR reads with MiXCR, one row per CDR3 protein. The profile shows over 110,000 distinct CDR3 sequences, 15% to 25% of them singletons. Separate alpha and beta amplification began at the second PCR step. Sequential positive selection took CD4 T cells first, then CD8 T cells. Overall study results and limits: Findings for naive and memory subsets could not be checked against ground truth. Naive repertoires, especially CD8, held a few larger clonotypes, possibly memory cells re-expressing CD45RA.

The germline V gene encodes CDR1 MNHNS and CDR2 SASEGT. V lost 6 bases and J 10 bases, leaving 19 bases between the germline ends. This CDR3 has 14 amino acids. This clonotype came up a few times. Its target is not known. What was sequenced was naive CD8+ T cells from blood. The rearrangement uses TRBV6-1 and TRBJ2-1; D perhaps matches TRBD2 (7 bases). The clonotype was recovered from a human donor in good health. The CDR3 here is CASRGGADSGEQFF. The CDR3 coding sequence is TGTGCCAGCAGGGGGGGGGCGGACTCTGGGGAGCAGTTCTTC.